This T cell receptor beta chain emerged from a study of T-cell memory formation after mild COVID-19. Study as a whole: TCR clusters mostly belonged to single donors.

With respect to this clonotype: Its antigen is not known.

With constant-segment primers, 5'RACE yielded cDNA libraries of TCR alpha and TCR beta that carried sample barcodes and UMIs. TCRdb passed the 5' RACE reads through MiXCR, listing each CDR3 protein once. The sample carries under 450,000 distinct CDR3 sequences, 20% to 25% recorded once. From germline, CDR1 is SGHRS and CDR2 YFSETQ. V shed 0 bases, J shed 4 bases, and the junction held 3 bases outside the gene matches. The CDR3 has 15 amino acids. Study-wide results and caveats: The study found balanced CD4/CD8 in clones contracting day 15 to 85 and a CD4+ lean in later expanders. Cross-reactive memory apparently joined, as some responding clones appeared in pre-infection memory.

The sequencing sample was made of PBMCs or a T cell subset sorted from them (not recorded which). The source is a man aged 18 to 29 who had mild COVID-19 (a few samples of this study predate the infection). Cell type and time point are not known. The chain uses TRBV5-1 and TRBJ2-2, with 7 bases that match TRBD2. The CDR3 loop is CASSLVGGSTGELFF. The CDR3, as DNA: TGCGCCAGCAGCTTGGTGGGCGGGAGCACCGGGGAGCTGTTTTTT.